The 17 T cell receptor beta chains below come from one sample, sequenced in a study of identical twins. One entry per CDR3 protein, called by TCRdb with MiXCR from the 5' RACE reads. Among around 570,000 distinct CDR3 sequences listed, 9.6% were seen once. The sample also formed part of further work on yellow fever vaccine responses in identical twins.

Source material: PBMCs. These TCRs come from a woman under 30 in good health.

This clonotype has a count of ten or more. The rearrangement joins TRBV9 to TRBJ2-7; D is ambiguous. The CDR3 runs 13 residues. With 4 bases removed from V and 1 base from J, the gap between germline ends came to 9 bases. In germline, CDR1 is SGDLS, CDR2 YYNGEE. This CDR3 is CASSPRASYEQYF. CDR3 in DNA: TGTGCCAGCAGCCCAAGGGCGTCCTACGAGCAGTACTTC.

This clonotype occurred a few times. This chain connects TRBV3-1 to TRBJ1-6; D remains ambiguous. Trimming removed 0 bases at V and 1 base at J, with 10 bases between. The CDR3 spans 17 residues. Germline V CDR1 and CDR2: LGHDT, YNNKEL (reference sequence). The CDR3 reads CASSQDKQSSYNSPLHF. As DNA, the CDR3 is TGTGCCAGCAGCCAAGATAAGCAGTCTTCCTATAATTCACCCCTCCACTTT. Full variable domain (remainder filled in from reference TRBV3-1 and TRBJ1-6): DTAVSQTPKYLVTQMGNDKSIKCEQNLGHDTMYWYKQDSKKFLKIMFSYNNKELIINETVPNRFSPKSPDKAHLNLHINSLELGDSAVYFCASSQDKQSSYNSPLHFGNGTRLTVT.

This clonotype was observed a handful of times. The chain is built from TRBV6-5 and TRBJ2-3, with 8 bases matching TRBD2. The V and J ends lost 8 bases and 5 bases, in that order; junction bases with no gene match: 15. This CDR3 is built from 16 residues. Per the germline V gene, CDR1 is MNHEY and CDR2 is SVGAGI. The CDR3 region has the DNA TGTGCCAGCGGTAACCGAGGTAGCGGGAAAGGAGATACGCAGTATTTT. This gives the protein CASGNRGSGKGDTQYF.

This clonotype was seen a handful of times. The chain links TRBV25-1 to TRBJ2-7; the D call may be TRBD1 or TRBD2 (5 bases each). CDR1 and CDR2 from the germline V gene are MGHDK and SYGVNS. The CDR3 contains 16 residues. V lost 2 bases and J lost 4, with 18 bases in between. The CDR3 DNA follows: TGTGCCAGCAGTGAAGGGGCGGACTGGGAAAGGTACGAGCAGTACTTC. Its translation: CASSEGADWERYEQYF.

The rearrangement links TRBV18 to TRBJ1-1; D remains ambiguous. The CDR3 sequence is 15 residues long. Germline values: CDR1 KGHSH, CDR2 LQKENI. With 3 bases removed from V and 1 base from J, the gap between germline ends came to 12 bases. The CDR3 sequence is CASSPGNSGNTEAFF. The CDR3 nucleotides read TGTGCCAGCTCACCCGGAAACAGTGGGAACACTGAAGCTTTCTTT. The variable domain in full, with the rest retrieved from reference TRBV18 and TRBJ1-1, is NAGVMQNPRHLVRRRGQEARLRCSPMKGHSHVYWYRQLPEEGLKFMVYLQKENIIDESGMPKERFSAEFPKEGPSILRIQQVVRGDSAAYFCASSPGNSGNTEAFFGQGTRLTVV.

This clonotype was observed a few times. The genes are TRBV7-2 and TRBJ1-4; 8 nucleotides align to TRBD1. This CDR3 contains 15 residues. V was pared by 8 bases and J by 2 bases, with 7 bases of the junction left unmatched. The germline gives CDR1 SGHTA, CDR2 FQGNSA. This CDR3 reads CASGQTGATNEKLFF. CDR3 bases: TGTGCCAGCGGACAGACAGGGGCGACTAATGAAAAACTGTTTTTT.

V gene TRBV7-2 combines with J gene TRBJ2-7, with D tentatively TRBD2 (5 bases). Germline loops: CDR1 SGHTA, CDR2 FQGNSA. The V gene lost 5 bases and the J gene lost 4 bases, with 12 bases spanning the gap. The length of the CDR3 is 13 residues. CDR3 protein: CASSPREGYEQYF. In DNA form, the CDR3 reads TGTGCCAGCAGCCCGAGAGAGGGTTACGAGCAGTACTTC.

This clonotype came up many times. The chain joins TRBV29-1 to TRBJ2-7; D unclear. V was shortened by 0 bases and J by 3 bases, with 12 bases between the two germline ends. Germline V gives CDR1 SQVTM, CDR2 ANQGSEA. The CDR3 contains 14 residues. The CDR3 sequence: CSVEDQSFGYEQYF. The CDR3 DNA follows: TGCAGCGTTGAAGATCAGAGTTTCGGCTACGAGCAGTACTTC.

This clonotype was recorded many times. The chain recombines TRBV12-3 or TRBV12-4 with TRBJ2-7; D is perhaps TRBD1 (6 bases). V was pared by 7 bases and J by 3 bases, with 10 bases between. The CDR3 runs to 12 residues. The CDR3 DNA sequence: TGTGCCAGCACAAGGGGGATCTACGAGCAGTACTTC. It translates to CASTRGIYEQYF.

This clonotype occurred once. The chain recombines TRBV6-2 or TRBV6-3 with TRBJ2-1; 10 bases align to TRBD2. This CDR3 contains 17 residues. Trimming took 2 bases from V and 8 from J; bases not matched to a gene: 12. Germline V gene data show CDR1 as MNHEY and CDR2 as SVGEGT. The DNA of the CDR3 is TGTGCCAGCAGTTACGGGACTAGCGCCGTTTTTTACCATGAGCAGTTCTTC. It encodes CASSYGTSAVFYHEQFF.

The V call is TRBV20-1, the J call TRBJ2-7; tentative D call: TRBD2 (5 bases). The V end lost 5 bases, the J end lost 6 bases, and 20 bases lay between the germline ends. Germline V gene lookup returns CDR1 DFQATT and CDR2 SNEGSKA (reference sequence). The CDR3 totals 14 residues. The CDR3 DNA follows: TGCAGTGCTGAGGGCGCTAGGTCTGACTCCGAGCAGTACTTC. This encodes CSAEGARSDSEQYF.

The table lists this clonotype with many counts. The genes are TRBV7-8 and TRBJ2-1; possible D gene TRBD2, 5 bases. The CDR3 spans 14 residues. CDR1 is SGHVS and CDR2 is FQNEAQ in the germline V gene. The V and J ends lost 5 bases and 7 bases respectively, with 15 bases between them. CDR3 DNA: TGTGCCAGCAGCCCGTGGACTTCGACAAATGAGCAGTTCTTC. It encodes CASSPWTSTNEQFF.

This clonotype was picked up a small number of times. The rearrangement joins TRBV27 to TRBJ2-3, with 10 bases that match TRBD2. This CDR3 is 17 amino acids long. Germline loops: CDR1 MNHEY, CDR2 SMNVEV (reference sequence). Trimming removed 8 bases from V and 2 bases from J; junction bases left unmatched: 13. CDR3 in amino acids: CASRKASGSTSTDTQYF. The CDR3, as DNA: TGTGCCAGCCGAAAAGCTAGCGGGAGTACGTCCACAGATACGCAGTATTTT.

This clonotype was seen repeatedly, ten times or more. The rearrangement joins TRBV6-1 to TRBJ2-7; 9 positions agree with TRBD2. The CDR3 extends over 13 amino acids. The V gene's germline CDR1 is MNHNS and CDR2 SASEGT. V lost 10 bases and J lost 0; bases outside the gene matches: 4. The CDR3 spells CATLAGNSYEQYF. The CDR3 DNA sequence: TGTGCCACCCTAGCGGGAAACTCCTACGAGCAGTACTTC.

This clonotype was found a few times. For the CDR3, the DNA is TGTGCTGGTGGGCAGGGGAGGCCAGATACGCAGTATTTT. Translating gives CAGGQGRPDTQYF. The J gene is TRBJ2-3, the V gene TRBV7-2; D may correspond to TRBD1 or TRBD2 (6 bases each). Germline V CDR1 and CDR2: SGHTA, FQGNSA. There are 13 residues in the CDR3.

This clonotype has a handful of counts. A read error may be the cause here, since a much bigger clone is one base away. This chain's CDR3 is CACSLLAGVPYRSTDTQYF. CDR3 nucleotides: TGTGCCTGCAGTTTGCTAGCGGGAGTCCCATACAGGAGCACAGATACGCAGTATTTT. V and J are TRBV12-3 or TRBV12-4 and TRBJ2-3, with 10 bases that match TRBD2. The CDR3 has 19 amino acids.

This clonotype was detected only a few times. V gene TRBV7-2 combines with J gene TRBJ1-5; no clear D. In germline, CDR1 is SGHTA, CDR2 FQGNSA. Trimming removed 5 bases from V and 0 bases from J, with 11 bases in between. CDR3 size: 15 residues. The CDR3 loop is CASSTTTDSNQPQHF. In nucleotides, the CDR3 is TGTGCCAGCAGCACAACGACCGATAGCAATCAGCCCCAGCATTTT. The full variable domain, its missing parts supplied by reference TRBV7-2 and TRBJ1-5, is GAGVSQSPSNKVTEKGKDVELRCDPISGHTALYWYRQSLGQGLEFLIYFQGNSAPDKSGLPSDRFSAERTGGSVSTLTIQRTQQEDSAVYLCASSTTTDSNQPQHFGDGTRLSIL.